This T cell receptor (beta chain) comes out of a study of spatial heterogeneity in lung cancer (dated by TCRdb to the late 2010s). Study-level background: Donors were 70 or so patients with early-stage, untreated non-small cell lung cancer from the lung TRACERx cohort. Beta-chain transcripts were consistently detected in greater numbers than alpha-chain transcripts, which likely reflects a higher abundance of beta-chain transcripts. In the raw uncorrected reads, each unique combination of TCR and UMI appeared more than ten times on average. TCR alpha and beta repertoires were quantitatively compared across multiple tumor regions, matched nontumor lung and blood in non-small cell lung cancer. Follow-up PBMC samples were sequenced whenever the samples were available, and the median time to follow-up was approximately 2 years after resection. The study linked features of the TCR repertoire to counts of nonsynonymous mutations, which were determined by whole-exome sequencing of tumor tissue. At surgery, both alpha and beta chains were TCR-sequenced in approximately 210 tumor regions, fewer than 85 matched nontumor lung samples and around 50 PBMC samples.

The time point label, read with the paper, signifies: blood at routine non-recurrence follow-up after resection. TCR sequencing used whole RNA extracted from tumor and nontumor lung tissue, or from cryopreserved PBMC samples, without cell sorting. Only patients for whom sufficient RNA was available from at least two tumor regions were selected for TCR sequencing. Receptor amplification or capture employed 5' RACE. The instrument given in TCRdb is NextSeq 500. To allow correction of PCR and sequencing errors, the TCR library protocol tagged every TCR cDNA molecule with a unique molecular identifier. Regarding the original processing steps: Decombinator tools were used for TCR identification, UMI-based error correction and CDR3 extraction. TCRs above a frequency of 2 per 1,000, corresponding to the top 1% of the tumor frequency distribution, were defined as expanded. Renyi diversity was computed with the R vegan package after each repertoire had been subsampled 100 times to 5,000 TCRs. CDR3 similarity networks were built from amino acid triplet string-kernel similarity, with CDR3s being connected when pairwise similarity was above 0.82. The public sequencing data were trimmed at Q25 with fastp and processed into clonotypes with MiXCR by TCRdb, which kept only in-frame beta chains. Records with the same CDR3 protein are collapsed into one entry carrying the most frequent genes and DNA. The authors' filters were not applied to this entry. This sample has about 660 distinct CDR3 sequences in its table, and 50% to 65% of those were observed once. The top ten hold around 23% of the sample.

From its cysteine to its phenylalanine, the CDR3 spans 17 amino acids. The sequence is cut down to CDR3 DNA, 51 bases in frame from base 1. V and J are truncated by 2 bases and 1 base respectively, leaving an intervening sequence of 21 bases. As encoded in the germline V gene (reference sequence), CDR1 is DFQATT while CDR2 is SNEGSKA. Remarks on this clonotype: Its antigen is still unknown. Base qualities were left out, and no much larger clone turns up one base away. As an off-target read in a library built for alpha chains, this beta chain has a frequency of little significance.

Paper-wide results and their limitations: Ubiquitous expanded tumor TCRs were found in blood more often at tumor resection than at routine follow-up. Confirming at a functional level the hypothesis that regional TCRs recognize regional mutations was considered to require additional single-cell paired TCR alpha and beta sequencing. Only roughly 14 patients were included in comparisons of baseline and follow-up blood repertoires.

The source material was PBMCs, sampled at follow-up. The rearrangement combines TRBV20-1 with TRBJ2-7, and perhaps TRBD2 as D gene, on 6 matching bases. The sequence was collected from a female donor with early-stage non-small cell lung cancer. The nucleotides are TGCAGTGCTAGACCCCGGAGGGCTCAGCCTCATTCCTACGAGCAGTACTTC. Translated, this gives CSARPRRAQPHSYEQYF.